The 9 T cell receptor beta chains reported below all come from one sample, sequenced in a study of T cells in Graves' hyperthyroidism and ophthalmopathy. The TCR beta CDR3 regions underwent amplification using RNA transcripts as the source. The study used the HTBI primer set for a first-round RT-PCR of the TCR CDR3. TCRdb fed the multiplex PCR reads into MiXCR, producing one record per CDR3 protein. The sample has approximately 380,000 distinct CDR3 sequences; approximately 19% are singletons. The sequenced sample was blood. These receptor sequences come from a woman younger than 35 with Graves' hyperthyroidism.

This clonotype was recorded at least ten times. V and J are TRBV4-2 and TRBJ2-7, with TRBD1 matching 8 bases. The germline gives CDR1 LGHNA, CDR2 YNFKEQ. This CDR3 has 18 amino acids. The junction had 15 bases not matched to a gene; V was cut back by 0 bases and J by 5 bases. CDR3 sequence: CASSQDPPGTGAMNEQYF. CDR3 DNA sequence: TGTGCCAGCAGCCAAGACCCCCCCGGGACAGGCGCCATGAACGAGCAGTACTTC.

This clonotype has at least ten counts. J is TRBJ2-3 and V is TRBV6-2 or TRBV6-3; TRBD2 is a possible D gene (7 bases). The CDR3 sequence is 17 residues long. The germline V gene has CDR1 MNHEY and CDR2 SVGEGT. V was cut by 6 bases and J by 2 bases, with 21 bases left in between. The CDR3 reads CASSPGLSGGHTDTQYF. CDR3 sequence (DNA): TGTGCCAGCAGCCCGGGACTATCGGGGGGACACACAGATACGCAGTATTTT.

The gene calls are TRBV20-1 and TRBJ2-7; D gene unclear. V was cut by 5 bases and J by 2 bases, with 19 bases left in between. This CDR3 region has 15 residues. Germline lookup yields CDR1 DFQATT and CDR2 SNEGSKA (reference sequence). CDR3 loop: CSAESPRTLAYEQYF. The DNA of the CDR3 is TGCAGTGCTGAGAGTCCCAGGACCCTTGCCTACGAGCAGTACTTC.

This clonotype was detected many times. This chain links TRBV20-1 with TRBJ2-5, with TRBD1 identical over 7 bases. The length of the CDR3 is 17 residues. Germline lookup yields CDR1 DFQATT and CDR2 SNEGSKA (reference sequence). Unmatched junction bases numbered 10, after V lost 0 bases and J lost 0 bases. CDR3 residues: CSARDRLRGPDQETQYF. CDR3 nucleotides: TGCAGTGCTAGAGATAGGTTGAGGGGGCCTGACCAAGAGACCCAGTACTTC.

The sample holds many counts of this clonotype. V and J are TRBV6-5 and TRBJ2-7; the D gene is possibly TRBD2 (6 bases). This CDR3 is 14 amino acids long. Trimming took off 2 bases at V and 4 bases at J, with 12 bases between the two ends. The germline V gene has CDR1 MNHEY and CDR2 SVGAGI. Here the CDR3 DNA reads TGTGCCAGCAGTTACCCGGCCCGGGGGTACGAGCAGTACTTC. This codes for CASSYPARGYEQYF.

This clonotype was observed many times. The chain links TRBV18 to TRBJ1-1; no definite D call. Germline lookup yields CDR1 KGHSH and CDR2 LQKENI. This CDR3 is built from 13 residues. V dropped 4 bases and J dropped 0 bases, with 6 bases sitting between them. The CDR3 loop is CASSRGVNTEAFF. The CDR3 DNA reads TGTGCCAGCTCACGGGGAGTGAACACTGAAGCTTTCTTT. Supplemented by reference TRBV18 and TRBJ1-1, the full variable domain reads NAGVMQNPRHLVRRRGQEARLRCSPMKGHSHVYWYRQLPEEGLKFMVYLQKENIIDESGMPKERFSAEFPKEGPSILRIQQVVRGDSAAYFCASSRGVNTEAFFGQGTRLTVV.

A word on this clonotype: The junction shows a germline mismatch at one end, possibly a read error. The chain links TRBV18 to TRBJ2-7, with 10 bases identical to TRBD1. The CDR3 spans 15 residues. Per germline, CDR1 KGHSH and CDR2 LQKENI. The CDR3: CASSPQWDRGGEQCF. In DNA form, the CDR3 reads TGTGCCAGCTCACCACAATGGGACAGGGGAGGCGAGCAGTGCTTC.

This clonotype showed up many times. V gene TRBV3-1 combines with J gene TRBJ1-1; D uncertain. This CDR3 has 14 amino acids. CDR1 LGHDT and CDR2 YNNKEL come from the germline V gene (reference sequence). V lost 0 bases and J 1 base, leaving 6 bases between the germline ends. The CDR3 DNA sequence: TGTGCCAGCAGCCAAGAAGCGTGGAACACTGAAGCTTTCTTT. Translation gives CASSQEAWNTEAFF.

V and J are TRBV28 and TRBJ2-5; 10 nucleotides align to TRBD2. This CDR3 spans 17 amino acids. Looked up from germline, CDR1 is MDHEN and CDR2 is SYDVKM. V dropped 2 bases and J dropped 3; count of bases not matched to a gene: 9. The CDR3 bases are TGTGCCAGCAGTTTAGAGATAGCGGGGGGACCGGAAGAGACCCAGTACTTC. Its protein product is CASSLEIAGGPEETQYF.